These T cell receptor beta chains were read from a single sample in a study of control samples from healthy donors and cancer patients. Profiled with immunoSEQ multiplex PCR; TCRdb holds only in-frame clones, not every one. In the table there are around 110,000 clones, around 87% of which are singletons. The source material was PBMCs. The origin of the receptors is a woman aged 45-65 years with colorectal cancer. CDR3s include the opening cysteine and the closing phenylalanine or tryptophan. Each record gives: J gene, D gene, clone size, V gene, CDR3 protein, CDR3 DNA. A D gene is named only where the DNA matches it firmly. Rows give clone size only sometimes, using once, few, many, or a class for an expanded clone.

TRBJ2-5	TRBD2	NA	TRBV11-1	CASSLRGTAQETQYF	TGTGCCAGCAGCTTGCGGGGGACCGCCCAAGAGACCCAGTACTTC
TRBJ2-7	TRBD2	NA	TRBV25-1	CASSEGIRGGRPEQYF	TGTGCCAGCAGTGAGGGGATACGGGGGGGCCGTCCCGAGCAGTACTTC
TRBJ1-4	TRBD1	NA	TRBV12-5	CASGSGGSRDEKLFF	TGTGCTAGTGGCTCAGGGGGGAGTCGGGATGAAAAACTGTTTTTT
TRBJ2-5	TRBD2	NA	TRBV7-3	CASSLTLAGGEETQYF	TGTGCCAGCAGCTTAACGCTAGCGGGAGGGGAAGAGACCCAGTACTTC
TRBJ1-1	NA	NA	TRBV5-1	CASSFTANTEAFF	TGCGCCAGCAGCTTCACAGCGAACACTGAAGCTTTCTTT
TRBJ1-1	NA	NA	TRBV2	CATQSQGPEAFF	TGTGCCACGCAATCCCAGGGCCCTGAAGCTTTCTTT
TRBJ1-1	NA	NA	TRBV29-1	CSVVSGENTEAFF	TGCAGCGTTGTGTCGGGGGAGAACACTGAAGCTTTCTTT
TRBJ1-6	TRBD1	NA	TRBV19	CASSSRQGDNSPLHF	TGTGCCAGTAGTAGCAGACAGGGGGATAATTCACCCCTCCACTTT
TRBJ1-3	TRBD1	NA	TRBV27	CASSQQGAPGNTIYF	TGTGCCAGCAGCCAACAGGGGGCGCCTGGAAACACCATATATTTT
TRBJ2-3	NA	NA	TRBV19	CASSIQGTDTQYF	TGTGCCAGTAGTATACAAGGCACAGATACGCAGTATTTT
TRBJ2-7	NA	NA	TRBV5-1	CASQTDSSYEQYF	TGCGCCAGCCAGACCGACAGCTCCTACGAGCAGTACTTC
TRBJ1-5	NA	NA	TRBV30	CAWSEDSGQPQHF	TGTGCCTGGAGTGAGGACAGCGGACAGCCCCAGCATTTT
TRBJ2-5	NA	NA	TRBV20-1	CSASTSAGETQYF	TGCAGTGCTAGTACGAGCGCGGGAGAGACCCAGTACTTC
TRBJ2-1	NA	NA	TRBV25-1	CASSDGYNEQFF	TGTGCCAGCAGTGACGGATACAATGAGCAGTTCTTC
TRBJ1-5	TRBD1	NA	TRBV2	CASSEQGASQPQHF	TGTGCCAGCAGTGAACAGGGGGCGAGTCAGCCCCAGCATTTT
TRBJ1-5	TRBD1	NA	TRBV3-1/TRBV3-2	CASSQDLTGENQPQHF	TGTGCCAGCAGCCAAGATTTAACAGGGGAGAATCAGCCCCAGCATTTT
TRBJ2-6	NA	NA	TRBV24-1	CATGGSGSGANVLTF	TGTGCCACCGGGGGGAGCGGCTCTGGGGCCAACGTCCTGACTTTC
TRBJ2-1	TRBD2	NA	TRBV24-1	CATSAGRTSGRVGNEQFF	TGTGCCACCAGTGCCGGAAGGACTAGCGGGAGGGTCGGCAATGAGCAGTTCTTC
TRBJ2-7	NA	NA	TRBV3-1/TRBV3-2	CASSQDLGLEAYEQYF	TGTGCCAGCAGCCAAGATCTCGGGCTAGAGGCCTACGAGCAGTACTTC
TRBJ2-7	NA	few	TRBV19	CASSVGTSRGHEQYF	TGTGCCAGTAGTGTCGGGACTTCTAGAGGCCACGAGCAGTACTTC
TRBJ2-3	TRBD2	NA	TRBV27	CASTPLAGLTDTQYF	TGTGCCAGCACCCCACTAGCGGGGCTCACAGATACGCAGTATTTT
TRBJ1-2	TRBD1	NA	TRBV29-1	CSVVDRVNYGYTF	TGCAGCGTTGTAGACAGGGTGAACTATGGCTACACCTTC
TRBJ1-1	NA	NA	TRBV5-1	CASSPIGQPNTEAFF	TGCGCCAGCAGCCCTATCGGACAGCCGAACACTGAAGCTTTCTTT
TRBJ1-1	TRBD1	NA	TRBV2	CASSFTGGATEAFF	TGTGCCAGCAGTTTTACAGGGGGGGCCACTGAAGCTTTCTTT
TRBJ1-3	NA	NA	TRBV7-2	CASSLVLGPAANTIYF	TGTGCCAGCAGCTTAGTGTTGGGGCCAGCGGCAAACACCATATATTTT
TRBJ2-1	TRBD2	NA	TRBV5-1	CASSSLAGGDNEQFF	TGCGCCAGCAGCTCACTAGCGGGAGGGGACAATGAGCAGTTCTTC
TRBJ1-4	NA	NA	TRBV19	CASSPRDGFNEKLFF	TGTGCCAGTAGTCCCCGGGACGGATTTAATGAAAAACTGTTTTTT
TRBJ2-3	TRBD2	once	TRBV9	CASSVVAGFTDTQYF	TGTGCCAGCAGCGTTGTAGCGGGTTTCACAGATACGCAGTATTTT
TRBJ2-7	TRBD1	NA	TRBV15	CATSRGGQGRPYEQYF	TGTGCCACCAGCAGGGGCGGACAGGGCCGCCCCTACGAGCAGTACTTC
TRBJ2-3	TRBD2	NA	TRBV30	CAWDRLADTDTQYF	TGTGCCTGGGACAGACTAGCGGACACAGATACGCAGTATTTT
TRBJ2-3	NA	NA	TRBV5-6	CASSDIPDTQYF	TGTGCCAGCAGCGACATTCCAGATACGCAGTATTTT
TRBJ1-1	NA	NA	TRBV10-3	CAISSGQGRTNTEAFF	TGTGCCATCAGTTCCGGGCAGGGGCGGACGAACACTGAAGCTTTCTTT
TRBJ1-1	NA	NA	TRBV5-8	CASSLPWLVMNTEAFF	TGTGCCAGCAGCTTGCCGTGGTTAGTCATGAACACTGAAGCTTTCTTT